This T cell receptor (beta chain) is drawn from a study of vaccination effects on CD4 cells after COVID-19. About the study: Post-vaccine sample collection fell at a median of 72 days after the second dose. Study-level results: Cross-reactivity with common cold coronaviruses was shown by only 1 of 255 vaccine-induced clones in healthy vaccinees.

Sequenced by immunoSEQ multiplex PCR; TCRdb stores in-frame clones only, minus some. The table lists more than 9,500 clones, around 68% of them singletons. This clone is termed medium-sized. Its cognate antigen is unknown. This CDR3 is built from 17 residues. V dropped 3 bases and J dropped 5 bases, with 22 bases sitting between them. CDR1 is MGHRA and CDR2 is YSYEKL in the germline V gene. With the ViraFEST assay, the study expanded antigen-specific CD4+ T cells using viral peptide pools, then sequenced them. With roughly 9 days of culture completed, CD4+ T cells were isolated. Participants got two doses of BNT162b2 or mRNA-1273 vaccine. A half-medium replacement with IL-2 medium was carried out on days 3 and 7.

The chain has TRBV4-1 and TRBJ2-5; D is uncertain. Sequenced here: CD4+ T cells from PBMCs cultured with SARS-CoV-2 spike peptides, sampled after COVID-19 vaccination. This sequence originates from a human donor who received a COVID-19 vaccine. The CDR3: CASSQGLTELLGETQYF. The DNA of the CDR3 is TGCGCCAGCAGCCAGGGGTTAACAGAGCTTCTAGGGGAGACCCAGTACTTC.